This TCR beta chain was retrieved from a study of OX40 agonist ivuxolimab in advanced cancers. Study as a whole: Ivuxolimab, an agonist antibody against OX40 (CD134), was given to patients. Participants could have had prior anti-PD-1, anti-PD-L1 or anti-CTLA-4 therapy, and around 40% had some. The study, taken as a whole, reports: The study found among the lowest clonal expansion in partial responders at 0.1-3.0 mg/kg.

Details on this clone: Its antigen is not identified.

Profiled with immunoSEQ multiplex PCR; TCRdb holds only in-frame clones, not every one. Among 13,000 or so clones listed, 80% to 85% were seen once. Autoimmune disease history or systemic immunosuppression led to patients being barred. The sample here was CD4+ or CD8+ T cells sorted from blood, taken in a trial of the OX40 agonist ivuxolimab. This TCR was sampled from an adult with an advanced solid tumor such as melanoma, head and neck, liver or kidney cancer.

CDR3 residues: CASSPPGEHTEAFF. CDR3 nucleotides: TGTGCCAGCAGCCCCCCGGGGGAGCACACTGAAGCTTTCTTT. The chain uses TRBV7-9 and TRBJ1-1, with D tentatively TRBD1 (5 bases). Trimming left V 5 bases short and J 3 bases short, with 13 bases between. The CDR3 spans 14 residues. The germline V gene has CDR1 SEHNR and CDR2 FQNEAQ (reference sequence).